One and the same sample provided the 23 T cell receptor beta chains below, sequenced in a study of cytomegalovirus exposure and HLA in healthy donors. Primers: 60 Vbeta forward and 13 Jbeta reverse. Only in-frame clones appear in the TCRdb table, and some are missing; sequencing was by immunoSEQ multiplex PCR. There are 110,000 to 150,000 clones in the sample; roughly 79% occur only once, and 1.9% lies in the top ten. Sequencing used PBMCs. The receptor set was obtained from a woman aged 40 to 49 in good health and CMV-seronegative.

The genes are TRBV4-2 and TRBJ2-5; D uncertain. The V end lost 0 bases, the J end lost 9 bases, and 20 bases lay between the germline ends. The CDR3 totals 16 residues. CDR1 is LGHNA, CDR2 YNFKEQ, per germline. The CDR3 DNA sequence: TGTGCCAGCAGCCAAGATTCTGGGCCCTCCATGGCGTCCCAGTACTTC. Encoded protein: CASSQDSGPSMASQYF.

The V call is TRBV11-2, the J call TRBJ1-2; D is ambiguous. V lost 5 bases and J lost 8, with 15 bases in between. CDR3 length: 13 residues. Germline V CDR1 and CDR2: SGHAT, FQNNGV. The CDR3 here is CASSPTTLYGYTF. The CDR3 nucleotides are TGTGCCAGCAGCCCGACTACCCTGTACGGCTACACCTTC. Filled out from reference TRBV11-2 and TRBJ1-2, the complete variable domain reads EAGVAQSPRYKIIEKRQSVAFWCNPISGHATLYWYQQILGQGPKLLIQFQNNGVVDDSQLPKDRFSAERLKGVDSTLKIQPAKLEDSAVYLCASSPTTLYGYTFGSGTRLTVV.

This sequence joins TRBV7-5 and TRBJ2-3; the table assigns TRBD2, which was not confirmed against the DNA. TRBV7-5 has pseudogene status. CDR3 size: 17 residues. CDR3 amino acids: CARSYPLAGGPSDTQYF. The CDR3 region has the DNA TGTGCCAGAAGCTACCCCTTAGCGGGAGGGCCTTCAGATACGCAGTATTTT.

In this sample, this clone turned up a few times. The rearrangement joins TRBV4-3 to TRBJ1-1, with TRBD1 matching 7 bases. The CDR3 length is 15 residues. V lost 1 base, J lost 3 bases, and 5 bases stayed unmatched. Germline CDR1 and CDR2: LGHNA and YSLEER. In nucleotides, the CDR3 is TGCGCCAGCAGCCAAGCATTCGGGACAGACACTGAAGCTTTCTTT. Amino acid sequence: CASSQAFGTDTEAFF.

This clone was found once. V and J are TRBV4-1 and TRBJ2-1; D may be TRBD2 (6 bases). CDR3 length equals 18 residues. From germline, CDR1 is MGHRA and CDR2 YSYEKL. Trimming took off 2 bases at V and 3 bases at J, with 20 bases between the two ends. Written as DNA, the CDR3 is TGCGCCAGCAGCCAATCTAGACTCGGGACTCAGCTCTACAATGAGCAGTTCTTC. This sequence encodes CASSQSRLGTQLYNEQFF.

The chain employs TRBV10-1 and TRBJ1-5; tentatively, D is TRBD1 (6 bases). Germline lookup yields CDR1 WNHNN and CDR2 SYGVQD (reference sequence). V lost 2 bases and J 8 bases, leaving 10 bases between the germline ends. The CDR3 is made up of 13 amino acids. CDR3 protein: CASSEDRMEPQHF. The CDR3 coding sequence is TGCGCCAGCAGTGAGGACAGGATGGAGCCCCAGCATTTT.

CDR3: CASSPPVATNEKLFF. DNA for the CDR3: TGTGCCAGCTCTCCTCCGGTTGCAACTAATGAAAAACTGTTTTTT. The chain uses TRBV18 and TRBJ1-4, with unresolved D. The CDR3 spans 15 residues. Between the trimmed V and J ends, which lost 6 bases and 0 bases, there was a span of 11 bases. Germline V gives CDR1 KGHSH, CDR2 LQKENI.

This clone was seen once. The chain links TRBV19 to TRBJ2-1; the match to TRBD1 covers 7 bases. Germline V CDR1 and CDR2: LNHDA, SQIVND (reference sequence). Losses at the gene ends were 0 bases for V and 7 bases for J; bases not matched to a gene: 9. The CDR3 spans 16 residues. CDR3 DNA: TGTGCCAGTAGTATAGAACCCTGGACAGGACTGAATGAGCAGTTCTTC. The encoded protein is CASSIEPWTGLNEQFF.

The chain has TRBV5-4 and TRBJ2-7; 13 bases are shared with TRBD2. The germline gives CDR1 SGHNT, CDR2 YYREEE (reference sequence). The J segment lost 2 bases and the V segment lost 4 bases, leaving 12 bases of the junction unmatched. The CDR3 has 18 residues. CDR3 region: CASSHLTSGRAVPYEQYF. CDR3 nucleotide sequence: TGTGCCAGCAGCCATCTAACTAGCGGGAGGGCCGTGCCCTACGAGCAGTACTTC. Full variable domain (outside the CDR3, taken from reference TRBV5-4 and TRBJ2-7): ETGVTQSPTHLIKTRGQQVTLRCSSQSGHNTVSWYQQALGQGPQFIFQYYREEENGRGNFPPRFSGLQFPNYSSELNVNALELDDSALYLCASSHLTSGRAVPYEQYFGPGTRLTVT.

The V gene is TRBV7-2, the J gene TRBJ2-3, with TRBD2 matching 9 bases. This CDR3 comprises 16 residues. Germline CDR1 and CDR2: SGHTA and FQGNSA. V gave up 3 bases and J gave up 1 base; unmatched junction bases: 5. The DNA of the CDR3 is TGTGCCAGCAGCTTCATAGCGGGAGCAGGCACAGATACGCAGTATTTT. Its protein product is CASSFIAGAGTDTQYF.

The CDR3 coding sequence is TGTGCCAGCATCTGGGACAGGGCTGGCAATCAGCCCCAGCATTTT. This sequence encodes CASIWDRAGNQPQHF. The rearrangement uses TRBV2 and TRBJ1-5, with 9 nucleotides matching TRBD1. The CDR3 loop spans 15 amino acids. Germline CDR1 SNHLY, CDR2 FYNNEI. The V gene end was trimmed by 7 bases and the J gene end by 2 bases; junction bases not matched to a gene: 6.

The chain joins TRBV28 to TRBJ1-1; no clear D gene. The germline gives CDR1 MDHEN, CDR2 SYDVKM. The length of the CDR3 is 13 residues. Trimming took off 3 bases at V and 3 bases at J, with 8 bases between the two ends. The CDR3 loop is CASSFSVDTEAFF. CDR3 DNA sequence: TGTGCCAGCAGTTTTTCAGTGGACACTGAAGCTTTCTTT.

The sample holds a few counts of this clone. This CDR3 is also generated by other DNA sequences in the sample. The CDR3 is CASSFTGNYGYTF. For the CDR3, the DNA is TGTGCCAGCAGTTTCACGGGTAACTATGGCTACACCTTC. The V gene is TRBV28, the J gene TRBJ1-2; no clear D gene. CDR3 length equals 13 residues. V was pared by 3 bases and J by 1 base, with 6 bases between. Germline V gene data show CDR1 as MDHEN and CDR2 as SYDVKM.

With regard to this clone: Within the sample, other DNA sequences also encode this same CDR3. The gene calls are TRBV7-9 and TRBJ2-7; the match to TRBD1 covers 8 bases. The CDR3 runs to 13 residues. CDR1 and CDR2 (germline): SEHNR, FQNEAQ (reference sequence). V lost 5 bases, J lost 3 bases, and 3 bases stayed unmatched. CDR3 in amino acids: CASSPGQGYEQYF. Here the CDR3 DNA reads TGTGCCAGCAGCCCCGGACAGGGCTACGAGCAGTACTTC.

The rearrangement uses TRBV18 and TRBJ2-1, with 8 bases fitting TRBD2. The germline gives CDR1 KGHSH, CDR2 LQKENI. Trimming at V came to 3 bases and at J to 4 bases, leaving 5 bases not matched to a gene. This CDR3 is built from 15 residues. This CDR3 is CASSPGLGMYNEQFF. In DNA form, the CDR3 reads TGTGCCAGCTCACCGGGACTAGGGATGTACAATGAGCAGTTCTTC.

The chain recombines TRBV29-1 with TRBJ2-7; D is unresolved. The CDR3 is made up of 13 amino acids. Germline-derived CDR1 and CDR2 are SQVTM and ANQGSEA. Trimming left V 2 bases short and J 0 bases short, with 8 bases between. DNA of the CDR3: TGCAGCGTTGAATTTTTCGGCTCCTACGAGCAGTACTTC. Encoded protein: CSVEFFGSYEQYF.

This chain links TRBV10-3 with TRBJ2-1; 12 nucleotides match TRBD2. J gave up 8 bases and V 10 bases, and 6 bases lay outside the gene matches. This CDR3 is built from 13 residues. Germline lookup yields CDR1 ENHRY and CDR2 SYGVKD. The CDR3 DNA reads TGTGCCACCGGACTAGCGGGGAGCGATGAGCAGTTCTTC. Its protein product is CATGLAGSDEQFF.

V gene TRBV9 combines with J gene TRBJ2-1, with D possibly TRBD1 on 5 matching bases. The CDR3 has 16 amino acids. V was pared by 2 bases and J by 7 bases, with 19 bases between. Germline CDR1 and CDR2: SGDLS and YYNGEE. CDR3 nucleotide sequence: TGTGCCAGCAGCGTCACCATACGACAGTCTCTAAATGAGCAGTTCTTC. This translates into CASSVTIRQSLNEQFF.

A few counts support this clone. The chain recombines TRBV6-5 with TRBJ2-7; a possible D gene is TRBD2 (5 bases). Trimming cost V 4 bases and J 4 bases, with 11 bases left between them. This CDR3 comprises 13 residues. In germline, CDR1 is MNHEY, CDR2 SVGAGI. For the CDR3, the DNA is TGTGCCAGCAGTTTGGAGAGGGTTTACGAGCAGTACTTC. Translating it yields CASSLERVYEQYF.

This clone was seen just once. J is TRBJ2-5 and V is TRBV2; 11 bases agree with TRBD2. The junction had 6 bases not matched to a gene; V was cut back by 4 bases and J by 5 bases. This CDR3 comprises 15 residues. From germline, CDR1 is SNHLY and CDR2 FYNNEI. The CDR3 DNA follows: TGTGCCAGCAGTGTAGCGGGAGGGGCAAGGGAGACCCAGTACTTC. Protein product: CASSVAGGARETQYF.

The CDR3 here is CAISPGTSTNEQFF. As DNA, the CDR3 is TGTGCCATCAGCCCTGGGACTAGTACCAATGAGCAGTTCTTC. The chain recombines TRBV10-3 with TRBJ2-1; 8 nucleotides match TRBD2. The CDR3 contains 14 residues. Germline V lookup: CDR1 ENHRY, CDR2 SYGVKD. Trimming at V came to 6 bases and at J to 6 bases, leaving 7 bases not matched to a gene.

The V and J genes are TRBV5-1 and TRBJ2-7, with 8 bases aligning to TRBD2. The CDR3 covers 14 residues. CDR1 and CDR2 (germline): SGHRS, YFSETQ. Germline trimming cut 5 bases from V and 0 bases from J; bases unmatched to any gene: 4. The CDR3 reads CASRSLAGSYEQYF. CDR3 nucleotide sequence: TGCGCCAGCAGGTCTCTAGCGGGCTCCTACGAGCAGTACTTC. Full variable domain (missing parts from reference TRBV5-1 and TRBJ2-7): KAGVTQTPRYLIKTRGQQVTLSCSPISGHRSVSWYQQTPGQGLQFLFEYFSETQRNKGNFPGRFSGRQFSNSRSEMNVSTLELGDSALYLCASRSLAGSYEQYFGPGTRLTVT.

This chain links TRBV7-9 with TRBJ2-7; 7 bases match TRBD1. The CDR3 totals 14 residues. The germline V gene encodes CDR1 SEHNR and CDR2 FQNEAQ (reference sequence). V lost 1 base and J lost 6; bases outside the gene matches: 6. DNA for the CDR3: TGTGCCAGCAGCTTAGTAGGGGGCCTGGGCGAGCAGTACTTC. Protein product: CASSLVGGLGEQYF.